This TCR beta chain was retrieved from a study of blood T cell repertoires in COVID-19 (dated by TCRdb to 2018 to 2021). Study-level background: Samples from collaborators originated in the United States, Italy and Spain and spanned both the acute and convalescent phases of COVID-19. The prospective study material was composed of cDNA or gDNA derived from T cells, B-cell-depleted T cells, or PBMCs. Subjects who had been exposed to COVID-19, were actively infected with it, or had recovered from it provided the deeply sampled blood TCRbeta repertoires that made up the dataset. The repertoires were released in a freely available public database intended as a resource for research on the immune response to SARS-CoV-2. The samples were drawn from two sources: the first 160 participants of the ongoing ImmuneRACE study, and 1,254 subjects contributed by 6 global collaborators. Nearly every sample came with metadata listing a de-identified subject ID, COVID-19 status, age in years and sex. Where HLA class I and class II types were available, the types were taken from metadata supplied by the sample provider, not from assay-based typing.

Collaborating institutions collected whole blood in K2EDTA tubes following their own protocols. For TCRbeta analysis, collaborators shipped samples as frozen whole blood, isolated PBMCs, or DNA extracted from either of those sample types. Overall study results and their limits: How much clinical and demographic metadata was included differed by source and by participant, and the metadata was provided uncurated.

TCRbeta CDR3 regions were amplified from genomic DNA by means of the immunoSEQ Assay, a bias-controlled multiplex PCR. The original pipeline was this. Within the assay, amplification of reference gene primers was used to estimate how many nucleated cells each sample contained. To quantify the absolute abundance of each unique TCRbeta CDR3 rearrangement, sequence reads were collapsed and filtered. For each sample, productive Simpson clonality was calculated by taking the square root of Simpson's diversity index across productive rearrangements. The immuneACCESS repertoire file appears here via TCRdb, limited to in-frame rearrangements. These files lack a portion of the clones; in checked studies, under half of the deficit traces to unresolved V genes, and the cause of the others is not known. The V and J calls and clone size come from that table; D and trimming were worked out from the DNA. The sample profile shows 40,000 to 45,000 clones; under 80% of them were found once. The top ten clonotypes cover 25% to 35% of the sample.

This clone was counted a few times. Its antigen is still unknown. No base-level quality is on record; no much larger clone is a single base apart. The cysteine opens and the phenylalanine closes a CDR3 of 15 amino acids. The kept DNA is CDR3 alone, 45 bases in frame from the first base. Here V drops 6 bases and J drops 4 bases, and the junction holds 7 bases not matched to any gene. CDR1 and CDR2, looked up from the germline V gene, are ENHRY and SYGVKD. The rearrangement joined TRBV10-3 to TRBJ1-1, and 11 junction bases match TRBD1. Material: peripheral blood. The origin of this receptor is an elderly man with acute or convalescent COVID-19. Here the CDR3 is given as CAIRDRGLLATEAFF. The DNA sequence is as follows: TGTGCCATCAGGGACAGGGGGCTCTTGGCCACTGAAGCTTTCTTT.